Given below is one TCR beta chain in context. Its antigen remains unidentified. Germline lookup yields CDR1 SGHRS and CDR2 YFSETQ. V lost 6 bases and J 2 bases, leaving 21 bases between the germline ends. This CDR3 has 16 amino acids. CD8+ and CD4+ T cells taken from blood had their TCR beta sequenced. The TEMRA cells underwent FACS enrichment, while the CD8+ and CD4+ T cells underwent negative isolation. This specimen belongs to a study of CD8 T cells in Susac syndrome. Points from the study as a whole: The number of individuals included in the study's TCR sequencing and HLA analysis was acknowledged as relatively small.

RNA, at roughly 0.45 to 1 ug, was reverse transcribed with random hexamers. Across 54 Vbeta and 13 Jbeta, immunoSEQ multiplex PCR amplified TCR beta CDR3. From the immunoSEQ multiplex PCR reads, TCRdb called clonotypes with MiXCR, one entry per CDR3 protein. The sample contains about 210,000 distinct CDR3 sequences, approximately 95% of which appear only once. Sample: CD4+ T cells from PBMCs. This clonotype originated in a human donor in good health. This chain connects TRBV5-1 to TRBJ2-7; D might be TRBD1 (6 bases). DNA of the CDR3: TGCGCCAGCACACGGACGACAGGCGTACCTACCTACGAGCAGTACTTC. Translated: CASTRTTGVPTYEQYF.